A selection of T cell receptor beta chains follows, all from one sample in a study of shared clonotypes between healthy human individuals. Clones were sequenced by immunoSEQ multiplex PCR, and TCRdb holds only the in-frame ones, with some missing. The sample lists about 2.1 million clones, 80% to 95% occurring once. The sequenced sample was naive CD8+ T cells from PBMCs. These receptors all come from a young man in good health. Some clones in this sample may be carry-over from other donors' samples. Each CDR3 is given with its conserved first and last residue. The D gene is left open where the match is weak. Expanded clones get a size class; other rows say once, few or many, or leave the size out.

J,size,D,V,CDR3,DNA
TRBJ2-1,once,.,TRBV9,CASSAGQEQFF,TGTGCCAGCAGCGCGGGGCAGGAGCAGTTCTTC
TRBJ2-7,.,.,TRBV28,CASTLTTQAPTYYEQYF,TGTGCCAGCACCCTAACTACCCAGGCACCTACTTACTACGAGCAGTACTTC
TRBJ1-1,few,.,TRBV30,CAWHDRLEAFF,TGTGCCTGGCACGACAGACTGGAAGCTTTCTTT
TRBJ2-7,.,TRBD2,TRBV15,CATSIGLAGTYEQYF,TGTGCCACCAGCATCGGACTAGCGGGTACCTACGAGCAGTACTTC
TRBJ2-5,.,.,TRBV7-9,CASSPYPRGGETQYF,TGTGCCAGCAGCCCTTACCCCAGGGGAGGGGAGACCCAGTACTTC
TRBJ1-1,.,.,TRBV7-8,CASSLSEVGGLDTEAFF,TGTGCCAGCAGCTTATCAGAAGTCGGGGGGCTGGACACTGAAGCTTTCTTT
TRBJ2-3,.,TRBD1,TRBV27,CASSLSDRASTDTQYF,TGTGCCAGCAGTTTATCGGACAGGGCGAGCACAGATACGCAGTATTTT
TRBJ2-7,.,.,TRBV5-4,CASSLGAGYEQYF,TGTGCCAGCAGCTTGGGTGCGGGCTACGAGCAGTACTTC
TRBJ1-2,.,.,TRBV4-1,CASSQDPDLNYGYTF,TGCGCCAGCAGCCAAGACCCGGACTTGAACTATGGCTACACCTTC
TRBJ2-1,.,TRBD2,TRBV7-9,CASSVGLVRPYNEQFF,TGTGCCAGCAGCGTCGGACTAGTGAGGCCCTACAATGAGCAGTTCTTC
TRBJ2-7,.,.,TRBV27,CASSFVDGGYEQYF,TGTGCCAGCAGTTTCGTGGACGGAGGTTACGAGCAGTACTTC
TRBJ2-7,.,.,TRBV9,CASSAKTALNYEQYF,TGTGCCAGCAGCGCAAAGACAGCTCTGAACTACGAGCAGTACTTC
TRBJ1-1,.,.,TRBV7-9,CASSLEPGGTEAFF,TGTGCCAGCAGCCTGGAACCGGGAGGCACTGAAGCTTTCTTT
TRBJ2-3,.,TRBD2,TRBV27,CASSRGGFMSDTQYF,TGTGCCAGTTCGCGGGGGGGCTTTATGTCAGATACGCAGTATTTT
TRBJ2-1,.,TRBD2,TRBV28,CASSFAGLAGGKWSEQFF,TGTGCCAGCAGTTTTGCTGGACTAGCGGGAGGGAAGTGGAGTGAGCAGTTCTTC
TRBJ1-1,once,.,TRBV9,CASSERGLNTEAFF,TGTGCCAGCAGCGAAAGGGGGTTGAACACTGAAGCTTTCTTT
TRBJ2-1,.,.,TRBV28,CASSLSQGSDEQFF,TGTGCCAGCAGTTTATCTCAGGGTAGCGATGAGCAGTTCTTC
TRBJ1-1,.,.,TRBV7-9,CASSYPRAGEAFF,TGTGCCAGCAGCTACCCCAGGGCGGGCGAAGCTTTCTTT
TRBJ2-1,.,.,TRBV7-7,CASSLGEGDSYNEQFF,TGTGCCAGCAGCTTAGGCGAGGGAGACTCCTACAATGAGCAGTTCTTC
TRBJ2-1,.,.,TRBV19,CASSIGSWSGEQFF,TGTGCCAGTAGTATCGGGTCCTGGTCTGGAGAGCAGTTCTTC
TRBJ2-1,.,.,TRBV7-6,CASSLQRLNEQFF,TGTGCCAGCAGCTTGCAGCGCCTCAATGAGCAGTTCTTC
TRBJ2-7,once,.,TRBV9,CASSVRSGPGDEQYF,TGTGCCAGCAGCGTACGTTCAGGGCCGGGGGACGAGCAGTACTTC